This passage covers 22 T cell receptor beta chains from one sample sequenced in a study of human T cells and chemical hapten exposure. Time point denoted: pre-sensitization, week 0. Treatment of the sample: therapeutic diphenylcyclopropenone sensitization with weekly scalp DPC. TCRdb used MiXCR to reprocess the RACE reads, holding one entry per CDR3 protein. Seen here are approximately 370,000 distinct CDR3 sequences, around 5% observed once, and the top ten hold around 8.6%. Sequenced material: whole blood, taken in connection with sensitization to the hapten diphenylcyclopropenone (DPC). These receptor sequences come from a woman between 18 and 29 years old with alopecia areata. Some clones in this sample may be carry-over from other donors' samples.

This clonotype was picked up a small number of times. The rearrangement joins TRBV7-6 to TRBJ1-1; D unresolved. Trimming removed 6 bases from V and 3 bases from J, with 11 bases in between. Per the germline V gene, CDR1 is SGHVS and CDR2 is FNYEAQ. The CDR3 extends over 13 amino acids. DNA of the CDR3: TGTGCCAGCAGTTATATGAGGGACACTGAAGCTTTCTTT. Residues: CASSYMRDTEAFF.

In nucleotides, the CDR3 is TGTGCCAGAAGCTTAGGCACTAACCCACAAAGAGCCCAGCATTTT. Amino acid sequence: CARSLGTNPQRAQHF. V is TRBV5-3 and J is TRBJ1-5; D unclear. TRBV5-3 is classed as an ORF, of uncertain function. The CDR3 consists of 15 residues. V was pared by 2 bases and J by 11 bases, with 20 bases between.

The chain couples TRBV28 to TRBJ2-3; TRBD2 is a possible D gene (6 bases). In germline, CDR1 is MDHEN, CDR2 SYDVKM. The CDR3 runs 16 residues. V shed 5 bases and J shed 0 bases, with 15 bases lying between them. CDR3 coding DNA: TGTGCCAGCAGTCCACCGGACTACCTTAGCACAGATACGCAGTATTTT. Its translation is CASSPPDYLSTDTQYF.

This clonotype was detected a few times. The V gene is TRBV20-1, the J gene TRBJ2-1; 9 bases map to TRBD2. Trimming took 1 base from V and 3 from J; bases not matched to a gene: 7. CDR3 size: 16 residues. Per germline, CDR1 DFQATT and CDR2 SNEGSKA (reference sequence). CDR3 sequence: CSARVNSGGVYNEQFF. In nucleotides, the CDR3 is TGCAGTGCTAGAGTAAATAGCGGGGGCGTCTACAATGAGCAGTTCTTC.

This clonotype was recorded at least ten times. The J gene is TRBJ2-3, the V gene TRBV20-1; 15 bases fit TRBD2. From germline, CDR1 is DFQATT and CDR2 SNEGSKA (reference sequence). V trimming: 5 bases; J trimming: 2 bases; junction bases outside the gene matches: 8. CDR3 length: 17 residues. CDR3 amino acids: CSAPGLAGGGPTDTQYF. CDR3 DNA: TGCAGTGCTCCGGGACTAGCGGGGGGCGGGCCCACAGATACGCAGTATTTT.

The CDR3 loop is CASSLASGEADTQYF. The DNA of the CDR3 is TGTGCCAGCAGCTTGGCTAGCGGGGAGGCAGATACGCAGTATTTT. This rearrangement joins TRBV5-6 to TRBJ2-3; 9 bases agree with TRBD2. This CDR3 spans 15 amino acids. J gave up 4 bases and V 0 bases, and 3 bases lay outside the gene matches. Germline CDR1 SGHDT, CDR2 YYEEEE.

The chain uses TRBV12-3 or TRBV12-4 and TRBJ2-6; TRBD2 might be the D (6 bases). This CDR3 region has 19 residues. Trimming left V 4 bases short and J 0 bases short, with 19 bases between. CDR3 bases: TGTGCCAGCAGTTCCAGGATTACCGGGAGCCGCTCTGGGGCCAACGTCCTGACTTTC. Protein product: CASSSRITGSRSGANVLTF.

The V call is TRBV6-6, the J call TRBJ1-5, with 8 bases fitting TRBD1. Germline CDR1 MNHNY, CDR2 SVGAGI (reference sequence). The CDR3 is 18 amino acids. Losses at the gene ends were 0 bases for V and 3 bases for J; bases not matched to a gene: 10. The CDR3: CASSYSEQGVPSNQPQHF. CDR3 nucleotide sequence: TGTGCCAGCAGTTACTCAGAACAGGGGGTTCCGTCCAATCAGCCCCAGCATTTT.

This clonotype has just a few counts. The rearrangement uses TRBV7-9 and TRBJ2-3; TRBD2 is a possible D gene (5 bases). The CDR3 sequence is 15 residues long. V shed 5 bases and J shed 3 bases, with 15 bases lying between them. Germline loops: CDR1 SEHNR, CDR2 FQNEAQ (reference sequence). CDR3 protein: CASSRWGEGTDTQYF. As DNA, the CDR3 is TGTGCCAGCAGCCGGTGGGGAGAGGGAACAGATACGCAGTATTTT.

This clonotype was counted at least ten times. This chain links TRBV11-1 with TRBJ2-3; the match to TRBD1 covers 10 bases. Germline lookup yields CDR1 SGHAT and CDR2 FQDESV (reference sequence). This CDR3 comprises 17 residues. J was trimmed by 3 bases and V by 2 bases; bases with no gene match: 8. The CDR3 coding sequence is TGTGCCAGCAGCTTACTCGCGGGACAGGGGATGACAGATACGCAGTATTTT. Translating gives CASSLLAGQGMTDTQYF.

This clonotype was picked up a small number of times. The V gene is TRBV3-1, the J gene TRBJ1-3; D gene ambiguous. Trimming removed 0 bases at V and 0 bases at J, with 9 bases between. Germline lookup yields CDR1 LGHDT and CDR2 YNNKEL (reference sequence). CDR3 size: 16 residues. CDR3 DNA: TGTGCCAGCAGCCAAGATCAAGGCCTCTCTGGAAACACCATATATTTT. Its protein is CASSQDQGLSGNTIYF.

This clonotype turned up a few times. Relative to the germline gene, one junction end is altered; a read error may explain this. J is TRBJ2-5 and V is TRBV6-2 or TRBV6-3, with TRBD2 matching over 8 bases. Germline-derived CDR1 and CDR2 are MNHEY and SVGEGT. This CDR3 comprises 11 residues. The CDR3 DNA reads TGTGCCAGCAGTTACTCGACTAGCGTCGACTTC. Translating it yields CASSYSTSVDF.

This clonotype was picked up many times. V gene TRBV12-3 or TRBV12-4 combines with J gene TRBJ2-7, with D hard to call. This CDR3 is 14 amino acids long. V was trimmed by 2 bases and J by 2 bases, leaving 10 bases between them. CDR3 sequence reads: CASSLIPTTYEQYF. The CDR3 DNA reads TGTGCCAGCAGTTTAATCCCGACCACCTACGAGCAGTACTTC.

At least ten counts were recorded for this clonotype. The J gene is TRBJ1-2, the V gene TRBV29-1; D gene unclear. Trimming cost V 1 base and J 4 bases, with 13 bases left between them. This CDR3 has 14 amino acids. Germline-derived CDR1 and CDR2 are SQVTM and ANQGSEA. CDR3 sequence reads: CSVEGSGVPYGYTF. The CDR3 nucleotides are TGCAGCGTTGAAGGGTCCGGAGTTCCCTATGGCTACACCTTC.

This clonotype showed up just a few times. The V call is TRBV6-1, the J call TRBJ2-4; tentatively, D is TRBD2 (6 bases). The CDR3 has 15 amino acids. Trimming removed 4 bases from V and 8 bases from J, with 18 bases in between. Germline V gene sequence: CDR1 MNHNS, CDR2 SASEGT. The DNA of the CDR3 is TGTGCCAGCAGTGCCCTGACGGGGACGGGGGACATTCAGTACTTC. This translates into CASSALTGTGDIQYF.

The chain carries TRBV15 and TRBJ1-4; TRBD1 is a possible D gene (5 bases). The germline V and J ends were trimmed by 8 bases and 7 bases, with 20 bases remaining between them. Germline lookup yields CDR1 LNHNV and CDR2 YYDKDF (reference sequence). The CDR3 has 15 amino acids. The CDR3 spells CATSPGGVRPEKLFF. The CDR3, as DNA: TGTGCCACCTCCCCTGGGGGTGTAAGGCCTGAAAAACTGTTTTTT.

The chain recombines TRBV4-1 with TRBJ2-1, with a weak D call TRBD1 (5 bases). The CDR3 totals 15 residues. The V gene lost 1 base and the J gene lost 3 bases, with 10 bases spanning the gap. Germline lookup yields CDR1 MGHRA and CDR2 YSYEKL. CDR3 DNA: TGCGCCAGCAGCCAAGCGGCAGGGTTCTACAATGAGCAGTTCTTC. Amino acids: CASSQAAGFYNEQFF.

The V gene is TRBV4-1, the J gene TRBJ2-2; 12 bases map to TRBD2. Per germline, CDR1 MGHRA and CDR2 YSYEKL. V lost 4 bases and J lost 4; bases outside the gene matches: 4. This CDR3 has 16 amino acids. The CDR3 DNA reads TGCGCCAGCAGCCGAGGACTAGCGGGGCCCACCGGGGAGCTGTTTTTT. This gives the protein CASSRGLAGPTGELFF.

CDR3 bases: TGTGCCAGCAGTCCCTCCCCGGGAGGGGGTGTAACTAATGAAAAACTGTTTTTT. It yields the protein CASSPSPGGGVTNEKLFF. The chain couples TRBV6-1 to TRBJ1-4; maybe TRBD1 (6 bases). Trimming stripped 5 bases from V and 1 base from J, with 20 bases between. Germline-derived CDR1 and CDR2 are MNHNS and SASEGT. The CDR3 is 18 residues long.

This clonotype was detected ten times or more. The chain couples TRBV7-2 to TRBJ1-6, with a tentative D call TRBD1 (5 bases). Germline CDR1 is SGHTA and CDR2 is FQGNSA. The CDR3 runs 14 residues. V was clipped by 7 bases and J by 6 bases, with 13 bases between them. The DNA for the CDR3 is TGTGCCAGCAACCAACAGGATCCTAATTCACCCCTCCACTTT. It yields the protein CASNQQDPNSPLHF.

This clonotype was detected ten times or more. This sequence joins TRBV7-9 and TRBJ2-3, with a tentative D call TRBD2 (6 bases). The CDR3 has 12 amino acids. Germline CDR1 and CDR2: SEHNR and FQNEAQ (reference sequence). V was trimmed by 5 bases and J by 13 bases, leaving 16 bases between them. CDR3 bases: TGTGCCAGCAGCCGTTGGGACTCCCGAGAGTATTTT. Encoded protein: CASSRWDSREYF.

The chain recombines TRBV28 with TRBJ1-3; D not resolved. The ends were cut back, 4 bases at V and 0 bases at J, with 10 bases in the middle. The CDR3 contains 15 residues. Germline V CDR1 and CDR2: MDHEN, SYDVKM. CDR3 in DNA: TGTGCCAGCAGTTCCCGGAGCCTCTCTGGAAACACCATATATTTT. Amino acids: CASSSRSLSGNTIYF. The variable domain in full, with the rest retrieved from reference TRBV28 and TRBJ1-3, is DVKVTQSSRYLVKRTGEKVFLECVQDMDHENMFWYRQDPGLGLRLIYFSYDVKMKEKGDIPEGYSVSREKKERFSLILESASTNQTSMYLCASSSRSLSGNTIYFGEGSWLTVV.